These 10 T cell receptor beta chains were all obtained from the same sample, sequenced in a study of response to subunit inactivated influenza vaccine. TCRdb independently ran MiXCR on the RT-PCR reads; one entry per CDR3 protein. The data contain some 850,000 distinct CDR3 sequences, around a sixth of them singletons. The sample here was PBMCs from blood, taken 4 to 6 days after vaccination. The receptors were sampled from a man between 45 and 60 years old who received an inactivated influenza vaccine.

The chain employs TRBV28 and TRBJ2-7, with 7 positions matching TRBD2. This CDR3 contains 11 residues. CDR1 and CDR2 from the germline V gene are MDHEN and SYDVKM. CDR3 sequence (DNA): TGTGCAACCAGCGGGAACTACGAGCAGTACTTC. The encoded protein is CATSGNYEQYF. Variable domain in full (rest from reference TRBV28 and TRBJ2-7): DVKVTQSSRYLVKRTGEKVFLECVQDMDHENMFWYRQDPGLGLRLIYFSYDVKMKEKGDIPEGYSVSREKKERFSLILESASTNQTSMYLCATSGNYEQYFGPGTRLTVT.

This clonotype showed up many times. The rearrangement uses TRBV29-1 and TRBJ2-6, with 8 positions matching TRBD1. Germline CDR1 SQVTM, CDR2 ANQGSEA. The CDR3 consists of 16 residues. Unmatched junction bases numbered 6, after V lost 4 bases and J lost 1 base. CDR3 protein: CSVAGGARSGANVLTF. CDR3 sequence (DNA): TGCAGCGTTGCAGGGGGCGCAAGGTCTGGGGCCAACGTCCTGACTTTC.

The chain carries TRBV20-1 and TRBJ2-1, with D perhaps TRBD2 (7 bases). The germline gives CDR1 DFQATT, CDR2 SNEGSKA (reference sequence). This CDR3 contains 15 residues. The V end was cut by 6 bases, the J end by 7 bases, with 22 bases between. CDR3 DNA: TGCAGTGCCAGGGGCGGGAGTGGCGTTGTGAATGAGCAGTTCTTC. It codes for CSARGGSGVVNEQFF.

As concerns this clonotype: This could be a read error, since a much larger clone is one nucleotide away. This chain uses TRBV3-1 with TRBJ2-7, with TRBD2 matching over 10 bases. After removal of 5 bases from V and 5 bases from J, the junction contained 3 bases not matched to a gene. Per germline, CDR1 LGHDT and CDR2 YNNKEL (reference sequence). This CDR3 contains 13 residues. CDR3 bases: TGTGCCAGCAGCATAGCGGGAGGTAACGAGCAGTACTTC. Protein: CASSIAGGNEQYF.

DNA of the CDR3: TGTGCCAGCAGCAAGGGACAGGGGCGGGTCAATACGCAGTATTTT. Protein sequence: CASSKGQGRVNTQYF. The chain uses TRBV11-2 and TRBJ2-3; 10 bases agree with TRBD1. V was pared by 5 bases and J by 7 bases, with 9 bases of the junction left unmatched. Germline V gene data show CDR1 as SGHAT and CDR2 as FQNNGV. There are 15 residues in the CDR3.

The chain carries TRBV30 and TRBJ2-7; 9 positions match TRBD1. Germline-derived CDR1 and CDR2 are GTSNPN and SVGIG (reference sequence). This CDR3 is built from 12 residues. Trimming cost V 8 bases and J 5 bases; bases outside gene matches: 7. CDR3 in amino acids: CAVRDRADEQYF. CDR3 nucleotide sequence: TGTGCCGTCCGGGACAGGGCTGACGAGCAGTACTTC.

V gene TRBV6-2 or TRBV6-3 combines with J gene TRBJ2-5; no clear D gene. Germline lookup yields CDR1 MNHEY and CDR2 SVGEGT. Trimming cost V 2 bases and J 5 bases, with 12 bases left between them. The CDR3 is made up of 14 amino acids. CDR3 in DNA: TGTGCCAGCAGTTACAACAGCCCTTGGGAGACCCAGTACTTC. This gives the protein CASSYNSPWETQYF.

This clonotype has a handful of counts. V usage is TRBV15 and J usage is TRBJ2-2, with 11 nucleotides matching TRBD1. This CDR3 spans 15 amino acids. CDR1 LNHNV and CDR2 YYDKDF come from the germline V gene (reference sequence). V lost 5 bases to trimming and J lost 7 bases; unmatched junction nucleotides: 6. CDR3 coding DNA: TGTGCCACCAGCCTCGGACAGGGGGCTTTCGGGGAGCTGTTTTTT. Encoded protein: CATSLGQGAFGELFF.

The chain is built from TRBV7-2 and TRBJ1-2; the D gene is possibly TRBD1 (5 bases). Germline CDR1 is SGHTA and CDR2 is FQGNSA. V lost 5 bases, J lost 4 bases, and 11 bases lay in between. This CDR3 region has 13 residues. The CDR3: CASSRGGGYGYTF. The CDR3 DNA reads as TGTGCCAGCAGCCGGGGCGGTGGCTATGGCTACACCTTC. Full variable domain (remainder filled in from reference TRBV7-2 and TRBJ1-2): GAGVSQSPSNKVTEKGKDVELRCDPISGHTALYWYRQSLGQGLEFLIYFQGNSAPDKSGLPSDRFSAERTGGSVSTLTIQRTQQEDSAVYLCASSRGGGYGYTFGSGTRLTVV.

This clonotype showed up just a few times. The chain combines TRBV20-1 with TRBJ2-7; 9 nucleotides agree with TRBD2. The CDR3 is 15 residues long. Germline trimming cut 4 bases from V and 1 base from J; bases unmatched to any gene: 8. Germline values: CDR1 DFQATT, CDR2 SNEGSKA (reference sequence). The CDR3 loop is CSATWTSDRSYEQYF. In nucleotides, the CDR3 is TGCAGTGCTACTTGGACTAGCGACAGGTCCTACGAGCAGTACTTC.